This T cell receptor beta chain was captured by sequencing in a study of OX40 agonist ivuxolimab in advanced cancers. Study as a whole: It was ivuxolimab, an agonistic anti-OX40 (CD134) antibody, that patients were treated with.

Assay used: immunoSEQ multiplex PCR; TCRdb lists only in-frame clones, some missing. The table includes some 60,000 clones, about 82% detected once. CDR1 is SNHLY, CDR2 FYNNEI, per germline. CDR3 length: 13 residues. The V and J ends lost 6 bases and 4 bases, in that order; junction bases with no gene match: 2. Whole-study results and caveats: The antigens recognized by the expanded peripheral T cells, that is their antigen specificity, were not determined.

Details on this clone: Its antigen is unidentified.

The V call is TRBV2, the J call TRBJ1-1; 10 nucleotides agree with TRBD1. The sample was CD4+ or CD8+ T cells sorted from blood, taken in a trial of the OX40 agonist ivuxolimab. This TCR was recovered from an adult with an advanced solid tumor such as melanoma, head and neck, liver or kidney cancer. The CDR3 region is CASSGDRGTEAFF. CDR3 sequence (DNA): TGTGCCAGCAGCGGGGACAGGGGCACTGAAGCTTTCTTT.